In this sample, the clone carrying this TCR beta chain turned up a few times. Antigen: not known. MiXCR, applied by TCRdb to the reads, yields one record per CDR3 protein. The table has around 70,000 distinct CDR3 sequences, around 3.8% seen once. The V and J ends lost 6 bases and 12 bases respectively, with 17 bases between them. From germline, CDR1 is LNHDA and CDR2 SQIVND (reference sequence). CDR3 length: 13 amino acids. The data are from a study of T cell repertoires in cytomegalovirus infection. Study-wide context: A matching HLA type, together with CMV infection, was signaled by public TCR beta signatures.

Study-wide findings and caveats: Of the TCR beta families, the public ones yielded a cumulative frequency that identified carriers of CMV plus the relevant HLA. It was HLA-C-restricted CMV-specific TCR beta clonotypes that dominated the response ex vivo.

The clonotype comes from a human donor in good health (CMV status not recorded). Some clones in this sample may be carry-over from other donors' samples. Sequenced: PBMCs. This chain uses TRBV19 with TRBJ1-4, with unresolved D. CDR3 region: CASSILGRRELFF. CDR3 coding DNA: TGTGCCAGTAGCATCCTAGGCAGGCGGGAACTGTTTTTT.